The clone carrying this T cell receptor (beta chain) was observed many times. Germline loops: CDR1 SNHLY, CDR2 FYNNEI. The CDR3 runs to 15 residues. Deletions cut 8 bases from V and 0 bases from J, with 16 bases between. These data originate in a study of early T cells in non-severe SARS-CoV-2 infection. Researchers tagged individual cDNA molecules with unique molecular identifiers. TCRdb processed the 5' RACE reads anew with MiXCR; each CDR3 protein has one entry. The sample consists of tens of thousands of distinct CDR3 sequences, under 4.5% of them appearing once. V is TRBV2 and J is TRBJ2-5, with D tentatively TRBD2 (6 bases). The sequenced sample consisted of whole blood. This sequence originates from an adult who was a healthcare worker with PCR-confirmed SARS-CoV-2 infection or an uninfected control (not recorded which). The CDR3 bases are TGTGCCAGCCCGGCGGGGCAGGCCAACCAAGAGACCCAGTACTTC. It is translated as CASPAGQANQETQYF. The complete variable domain, with remaining parts taken from reference TRBV2 and TRBJ2-5, reads EPEVTQTPSHQVTQMGQEVILRCVPISNHLYFYWYRQILGQKVEFLVSFYNNEISEKSEIFDDQFSVERPDGSNFTLKIRSTKLEDSAMYFCASPAGQANQETQYFGPGTRLLVL.